These T cell receptor beta chains were read from a single sample in a study of blood T cell repertoires in COVID-19. Sequencing was performed with immunoSEQ multiplex PCR; in TCRdb, only in-frame clones are kept and a portion is missing. This table holds 200,000 to 250,000 clones, about nine tenths found once. Sample: PBMCs or T cells enriched from blood (not recorded which). These receptors were obtained from a man aged 35-49 years who had recovered from COVID-19. Both conserved end residues are part of each CDR3. The D gene is left open where the match is weak. Clone size is not always given. Where it is, it says once, few, many or a class for expanded clones.

TRBD1,NA,TRBJ2-7,TRBV7-8,TGTGCCAGCAGCTTAGTGGGACAGCGCTACGAGCAGTACTTC,CASSLVGQRYEQYF
NA,many,TRBJ1-2,TRBV6-1,TGTGCCAGCAGTGAAGTCTGGACACTAAACCGAGGCTACACCTTC,CASSEVWTLNRGYTF
NA,few,TRBJ1-4,TRBV12-3/TRBV12-4,TGTGCCAGCAGTTCGACTGTCGCTGAAAAACTGTTTTTT,CASSSTVAEKLFF
NA,NA,TRBJ1-4,TRBV11-2,TGTGCCAGCAGCGAAGACCGCGCGGGTAATGAAAAACTGTTTTTT,CASSEDRAGNEKLFF
NA,NA,TRBJ1-6,TRBV2,TGTGCCAGCAGTGAACTCGGACAGAATAATTCACCCCTCCACTTT,CASSELGQNNSPLHF
TRBD1,NA,TRBJ1-6,TRBV27,TGTGCCAGCAGTCCAGGGACAGGGTCACCCCTCCACTTT,CASSPGTGSPLHF
TRBD2,NA,TRBJ2-2,TRBV10-3,TGTGCCATCAGTGAGTCGGTATCGCTAGCGGGGTACACCGGGGAGCTGTTTTTT,CAISESVSLAGYTGELFF
TRBD1,NA,TRBJ1-6,TRBV28,TGTGCCAGCGGGGATTGGACAGGACAGTATTCACCCCTCCACTTT,CASGDWTGQYSPLHF
NA,NA,TRBJ2-3,TRBV4-3,TGCGCCAGCAGCCGGGGGGTCCGCGCAGATACGCAGTATTTT,CASSRGVRADTQYF
NA,NA,TRBJ2-7,TRBV20-1,TGCAGTGCTAGTGGCGGGACTCAGTACTTC,CSASGGTQYF
TRBD1,NA,TRBJ1-6,TRBV2,TGTGCCACCATACCCGTTGGTTCAGGGGGATATTCACCCCTCCACTTT,CATIPVGSGGYSPLHF
TRBD1,NA,TRBJ1-5,TRBV5-8,TGTGCCAGCAGCCCCAGGGACAGACCCGTGCATTTT,CASSPRDRPVHF
NA,once,TRBJ1-1,TRBV15,TGTGCCACCAGCAGCCAGGAGAACACTGAAGCTTTCTTT,CATSSQENTEAFF
TRBD1,NA,TRBJ2-7,TRBV7-8,TGTGCCAGCATCAAATCAGGGGGCATCGACGAGCAGTACTTC,CASIKSGGIDEQYF
TRBD2,NA,TRBJ2-3,TRBV15,TGTGCCACCAGCAGAGACGGGACTAGCGGAGATACGCAGTATTTT,CATSRDGTSGDTQYF
NA,NA,TRBJ2-7,TRBV27,TGTGCCAGCGGTTACAGCTCCTACGAGCAGTACTTC,CASGYSSYEQYF
TRBD2,NA,TRBJ2-1,TRBV7-8,TGTGCCAGCAGCTTAGCCCCACTAGCGGGGGATGGGGTGCAGTTCTTC,CASSLAPLAGDGVQFF
TRBD1,once,TRBJ1-3,TRBV11-2,TGTGCCAGCAGCCTTCGGACAGGCTCTGGAAACACCATATATTTT,CASSLRTGSGNTIYF
TRBD1,NA,TRBJ1-6,TRBV19,TGTGCCAGTAGTATCTGGGACAGGGGAAATTCACCCCTCCACTTT,CASSIWDRGNSPLHF
TRBD1,once,TRBJ1-1,TRBV6-4,TGTGCCAGCAGACCGGACAGGGGGGTCACTGAAGCTTTCTTT,CASRPDRGVTEAFF
NA,NA,TRBJ1-2,TRBV7-9,TGTGCCAGCAACCGGGAAAGGGCTGGCTACACCTTC,CASNRERAGYTF
TRBD1,NA,TRBJ1-2,TRBV29-1,TGCAGCGTTGAAGAGGACAGGGGGCTAGGCTATGGCTACACCTTC,CSVEEDRGLGYGYTF
NA,NA,TRBJ1-1,TRBV14,TGTGCCAGCAACCTTGCCGGCGGGACGGTTGAAGCTTTCTTT,CASNLAGGTVEAFF
NA,NA,TRBJ1-5,TRBV5-1,TGCGCCAGCAGCTTGGATTCAGGGAGCAATCAGCCCCAGCATTTT,CASSLDSGSNQPQHF
TRBD2,few,TRBJ2-1,TRBV28,TGTGCCAGCAGTTCCTCCGGGACTAGTCGCTACAATGAGCAGTTCTTC,CASSSSGTSRYNEQFF
TRBD1,NA,TRBJ1-2,TRBV19,TGTGCCAGTAGTCCCGGGACAGGCCCAACCATCACCTTC,CASSPGTGPTITF
NA,NA,TRBJ2-7,TRBV30,TGTGCCTGGAGTCCACCCTTTGAGGCGGGGATCTACGAGCAGTACTTC,CAWSPPFEAGIYEQYF
TRBD2,NA,TRBJ2-1,TRBV29-1,TGCAGCGTTGGAAACGCGGGAGGGCGCAATGAGCAGTTCTTC,CSVGNAGGRNEQFF
NA,NA,TRBJ2-5,TRBV6-6,TGTGCCAGCACTACAACATCGGGGTCGTTTGAGACCCAGTACTTC,CASTTTSGSFETQYF
NA,NA,TRBJ1-6,TRBV13,TGTGCCAGCAGCTTAGTCGCGACAGTTAATTCACCCCTCCACTTT,CASSLVATVNSPLHF
TRBD1,NA,TRBJ2-2,TRBV7-2,TGTGCCAGCAGACCCAGGGGGTCCGACACCGGGGAGCTGTTTTTT,CASRPRGSDTGELFF
TRBD1,NA,TRBJ1-5,TRBV18,TGTGCCAGCTCGGATCGGACAGGGGAGGAGCCCCAGCATTTT,CASSDRTGEEPQHF
TRBD2,NA,TRBJ2-1,TRBV2,TGTGCCAGCAGGAATAAACTAGCGGGAGCGTACAATGAGCAGTTCTTC,CASRNKLAGAYNEQFF
TRBD1,NA,TRBJ1-1,TRBV7-8,TGTGCCAGCAGCTTAGAGGGGACAGCCAACACTGAAGCTTTCTTT,CASSLEGTANTEAFF
TRBD1,few,TRBJ1-1,TRBV28,TGTGCCAGCAGTTCACTACAGGGGGCATCTGAAGCTTTCTTT,CASSSLQGASEAFF
NA,NA,TRBJ1-4,TRBV27,TGTGCCAGCAGTTTACAGGGTATAGAAAAACTGTTTTTT,CASSLQGIEKLFF
NA,NA,TRBJ2-7,TRBV11-2,TGTGCCAGCACCACAGGGTACGAGCAGTACTTC,CASTTGYEQYF
NA,NA,TRBJ2-7,TRBV2,TGTGCCAGCAGTGAAGAAAAGGGGGAACAGAAAAGAGGCGAGCAGTACTTC,CASSEEKGEQKRGEQYF